This entry describes one T cell receptor (beta chain). The antigen it binds to is not known. Within one base of it there is no much larger clone, and no base qualities were kept. TCRbeta CDR3 regions were sequenced with the immunoSEQ Assay. After extraction, genomic DNA underwent amplification by bias-controlled multiplex PCR, followed by high-throughput sequencing. In the paper's pipeline: To quantify the absolute abundance of every unique TCRbeta CDR3 region, sequences were collapsed and filtered. T cell fraction was estimated by normalizing TCRbeta template counts to usable DNA, with usable DNA measured through amplification of reference genes found in all nucleated cells. Repertoire TCRs were annotated as SARS-CoV-2-specific by exact matching of V gene, CDR3 amino acid sequence and J gene to a known reactive TCR set. The reference SARS-CoV-2 TCR set was obtained from MIRA and was filtered for enrichment in COVID-19-positive ImmuneCODE repertoires, whereby public or cross-reactive TCRs were removed. Based on the MIRA antigens, annotated TCRs were further analysed at the level of specific ORF or position within ORF. Depth was the summed frequency of annotated unique rearrangements, while breadth was defined as annotated unique rearrangements over total unique productive rearrangements. Group comparisons of TCR breadth used two-sided Wilcoxon rank-sum tests. As stored in TCRdb, this immuneACCESS dataset retains in-frame rearrangements with V and J assigned. A fraction of the clones does not appear; measured against another copy, unresolved V genes explain less than half of the discrepancy, and the remainder lacks a known reason. V and J calls and clone size are copied from that table; D and trimming were computed from the DNA. Recorded for this sample are a few hundred thousand clones; around 87% of them occurred a single time. The top ten clones comprise less than 3.5% of the sample.

Reading from cysteine to phenylalanine, the CDR3 counts 18 amino acids. The sequence is cut down to CDR3 DNA, 54 bases in frame from base 1. Per the germline V gene (reference sequence), SEHNR is the CDR1 and FQNEAQ is the CDR2. Clipping removes 5 bases from V and 2 bases from J, with 10 as the unmatched junction base count. The treatment or condition label corresponds to: roughly 19 received Ad26.COV2.S at low or high dose, single or two shots; 5 received placebo; per-sample allocation not given. For vaccine and placebo recipients, repertoires were sequenced using samples collected on day 63 after the first injection. Between 29 July and 7 August 2020, Cohort 1b enrolled 25 adults aged 18-55 years at one site in Boston, USA. Ad26.COV2.S was a replication-incompetent adenovirus type 26 vector expressing a prefusion-stabilized SARS-CoV-2 spike protein from the original Wuhan strain. This specimen comes from a study of Ad26.COV2.S vaccination and SARS-CoV-2 variants (dated by TCRdb to the early 2020s). The study in broad terms: Donors in the vaccine arm were drawn from COV1001, a phase I-IIa trial of Ad26.COV2.S in healthy adults that was multicentre, randomized, double-blind and placebo-controlled. Ad26.COV2.S was administered intramuscularly at a dose of 5x10^10 or 1x10^11 viral particles, either as one shot or as two shots given 56 days apart. Sequencing of the TCRbeta repertoire served to evaluate the specificity and breadth of SARS-CoV-2-reactive T cell receptors following Ad26.COV2.S vaccination. Participants in the trial were split at random into five groups of five each, receiving low-dose or high-dose Ad26.COV2.S once or twice, or else placebo on both occasions. Throughout the experiments and outcome assessment, investigators stayed blinded to trial group allocation. The TCR-sequenced set comprised about 32 samples: around 20 Ad26.COV2.S vaccine recipients, 5 placebo recipients and 8 SARS-CoV-2 convalescent individuals.

Study-level results and caveats: After vaccination, substantial breadth of spike-specific CD8+ and CD4+ T cell responses was reported. The study was not powered for comparison of responses between vaccine doses or regimens. According to the authors, total T cell responses may have been underestimated by the TCR breadth and depth analyses. Higher spike-specific TCR breadth was observed in Ad26.COV2.S recipients than in placebo recipients (P = 0.0014). Non-spike TCR breadth was comparable between vaccine and placebo recipients, consistent with the vaccine containing only spike.

This sample comprised peripheral blood, obtained in a trial of Ad26.COV2.S vaccine versus placebo. The chain links TRBV7-9 with TRBJ2-5; TRBD2 lines up with 14 middle nucleotides. The receptor was isolated from a person between 18 and 60 years old who received the Ad26.COV2.S COVID-19 vaccine or a placebo. For the CDR3, the sequence is CASSTLGLAGVRQETQYF. The nucleotides are TGTGCCAGCAGCACCCTGGGACTAGCGGGAGTTCGACAAGAGACCCAGTACTTC. Reference TRBV7-9 and TRBJ2-5 genes cover what lies past the CDR3, so the full variable domain is DTGVSQNPRHKITKRGQNVTFRCDPISEHNRLYWYRQTLGQGPEFLTYFQNEAQLEKSRLLSDRFSAERPKGSFSTLEIQRTEQGDSAMYLCASSTLGLAGVRQETQYFGPGTRLLVL.